These 10 T cell receptor beta chains came from one sample sequenced in a study of blood T cell repertoires in COVID-19. The assay was immunoSEQ multiplex PCR, and TCRdb's table has in-frame clones only and misses some. Of around 86,000 clones in the sample, roughly 91% were seen once. The sample consisted of peripheral blood. Receptor source: a woman older than 75 with acute or convalescent COVID-19.

The V gene is TRBV19, the J gene TRBJ2-2; D is uncertain. This CDR3 region has 12 residues. The germline V gene has CDR1 LNHDA and CDR2 SQIVND (reference sequence). V gave up 3 bases and J gave up 6 bases, with 5 bases separating them. CDR3: CASSINSGELFF. The DNA for the CDR3 is TGTGCCAGTAGTATTAACTCCGGGGAGCTGTTTTTT.

J is TRBJ2-1 and V is TRBV9, with 7 positions matching TRBD2. CDR3 size: 16 residues. Losses at the gene ends were 1 base for V and 3 bases for J; bases not matched to a gene: 7. Germline V gives CDR1 SGDLS, CDR2 YYNGEE. The CDR3 sequence: CASSVRREYYYNEQFF. The CDR3 DNA follows: TGTGCCAGCAGCGTACGGCGGGAGTATTACTACAATGAGCAGTTCTTC.

This clone was counted a single time. This chain joins TRBV19 and TRBJ1-5; possible D gene TRBD1, 6 bases. V lost 7 bases and J 5 bases, leaving 9 bases between the germline ends. The CDR3 has 12 residues. Looked up from germline, CDR1 is LNHDA and CDR2 is SQIVND (reference sequence). This CDR3 reads CASTTGYQPQHF. The CDR3 bases are TGTGCCAGTACCACAGGGTATCAGCCCCAGCATTTT.

The rearrangement joins TRBV30 to TRBJ1-1; tentatively, D is TRBD1 (5 bases). V was trimmed by 2 bases and J by 0 bases, leaving 7 bases between them. Germline loops: CDR1 GTSNPN, CDR2 SVGIG (reference sequence). The CDR3 loop spans 13 amino acids. The CDR3 protein is CAWSKGMNTEAFF. The CDR3 bases are TGTGCCTGGAGTAAGGGGATGAACACTGAAGCTTTCTTT.

The chain has TRBV29-1 and TRBJ1-1; the D is unclear. The germline V gene encodes CDR1 SQVTM and CDR2 ANQGSEA. Trimming stripped 4 bases from V and 4 bases from J, with 10 bases between. The CDR3 totals 12 residues. The chain's CDR3 is CSVGQVSTEAFF. CDR3 sequence (DNA): TGCAGCGTTGGGCAGGTTAGCACTGAAGCTTTCTTT.

This clone was observed once. The V gene is TRBV29-1, the J gene TRBJ2-7; tentative D call: TRBD1 (6 bases). V lost 3 bases and J lost 6, with 12 bases in between. CDR3 size: 12 residues. Germline-derived CDR1 and CDR2 are SQVTM and ANQGSEA. This CDR3 reads CSVDLQGTEQYF. The DNA of the CDR3 is TGCAGCGTTGACCTCCAGGGGACCGAGCAGTACTTC.

This chain connects TRBV5-1 to TRBJ1-6; D not certain. V lost 1 base and J 1 base, leaving 9 bases between the germline ends. This CDR3 is 16 amino acids long. Germline lookup yields CDR1 SGHRS and CDR2 YFSETQ. The CDR3 DNA follows: TGCGCCAGCAGCTTGTCGGGGAATTCCTATAATTCACCCCTCCACTTT. Amino acids: CASSLSGNSYNSPLHF.

The rearrangement uses TRBV5-1 and TRBJ1-4, with D unresolved. The CDR3 runs 14 residues. The germline V gene has CDR1 SGHRS and CDR2 YFSETQ. Trimming pared 2 bases from V and 3 bases from J, leaving 8 bases between. The CDR3 coding sequence is TGCGCCAGCAGCTTTTCAACAGCTAATGAAAAACTGTTTTTT. Its protein product is CASSFSTANEKLFF.

The chain joins TRBV12-3 or TRBV12-4 to TRBJ2-7; TRBD2 is a possible D gene (5 bases). This CDR3 region has 13 residues. V lost 8 bases to trimming and J lost 3 bases, with 14 bases between them. CDR3 sequence (DNA): TGTGCCAGCGGAATGCTGAGCGGCTACGAGCAGTACTTC. Translated: CASGMLSGYEQYF.

The chain recombines TRBV7-3 with TRBJ2-1; TRBD1 matches 9 bases. The germline V gene has CDR1 SGHTA and CDR2 FQGTGA. The CDR3 is 16 amino acids. Losses at the gene ends were 5 bases for V and 8 bases for J; bases not matched to a gene: 13. CDR3 loop: CASSQIPGQGDDEQFF. In DNA, the CDR3 is TGTGCCAGCAGCCAAATCCCGGGACAGGGTGATGATGAGCAGTTCTTC.